This T cell receptor (beta chain) was obtained from a study of blood T cells in healthy people across ages. In the study overall: Per two T cells, template switching captured roughly one barcoded beta molecule. The study, taken as a whole, reports: When set beside aged donors, long-lived donors presented more naive CD4+ cells and higher diversity. Naive and antigen-experienced cells could not be conclusively compared, given unsorted PBMCs.

The sample holds a few counts of this clonotype. Its antigen is as yet unknown. The CDR3 spans 15 residues. Trimming stripped 5 bases from V and 6 bases from J, with 22 bases between. The germline CDR1 and CDR2 sequences are SQVTM and ANQGSEA. Next came a second PCR, run for about 6 to 11 cycles, which used a sample-barcoded 5' primer along with a J-beta primer mix. Every cDNA molecule carried a tag from a template-switch adaptor bearing 12 random nucleotides. TCRdb analysed the 5' RACE reads with MiXCR anew, one entry per CDR3 protein. The sample has hundreds of thousands of distinct CDR3 sequences, around two fifths seen once.

The specimen was blood. The V gene is TRBV29-1, the J gene TRBJ1-1, with D possibly TRBD1 on 5 matching bases. The sequence was obtained from a man in his fifties or sixties in good health. CDR3 loop: CSVRGAPSGGPEAFF. For the CDR3, the DNA is TGCAGCGTTAGAGGGGCCCCCTCCGGCGGGCCTGAAGCTTTCTTT.